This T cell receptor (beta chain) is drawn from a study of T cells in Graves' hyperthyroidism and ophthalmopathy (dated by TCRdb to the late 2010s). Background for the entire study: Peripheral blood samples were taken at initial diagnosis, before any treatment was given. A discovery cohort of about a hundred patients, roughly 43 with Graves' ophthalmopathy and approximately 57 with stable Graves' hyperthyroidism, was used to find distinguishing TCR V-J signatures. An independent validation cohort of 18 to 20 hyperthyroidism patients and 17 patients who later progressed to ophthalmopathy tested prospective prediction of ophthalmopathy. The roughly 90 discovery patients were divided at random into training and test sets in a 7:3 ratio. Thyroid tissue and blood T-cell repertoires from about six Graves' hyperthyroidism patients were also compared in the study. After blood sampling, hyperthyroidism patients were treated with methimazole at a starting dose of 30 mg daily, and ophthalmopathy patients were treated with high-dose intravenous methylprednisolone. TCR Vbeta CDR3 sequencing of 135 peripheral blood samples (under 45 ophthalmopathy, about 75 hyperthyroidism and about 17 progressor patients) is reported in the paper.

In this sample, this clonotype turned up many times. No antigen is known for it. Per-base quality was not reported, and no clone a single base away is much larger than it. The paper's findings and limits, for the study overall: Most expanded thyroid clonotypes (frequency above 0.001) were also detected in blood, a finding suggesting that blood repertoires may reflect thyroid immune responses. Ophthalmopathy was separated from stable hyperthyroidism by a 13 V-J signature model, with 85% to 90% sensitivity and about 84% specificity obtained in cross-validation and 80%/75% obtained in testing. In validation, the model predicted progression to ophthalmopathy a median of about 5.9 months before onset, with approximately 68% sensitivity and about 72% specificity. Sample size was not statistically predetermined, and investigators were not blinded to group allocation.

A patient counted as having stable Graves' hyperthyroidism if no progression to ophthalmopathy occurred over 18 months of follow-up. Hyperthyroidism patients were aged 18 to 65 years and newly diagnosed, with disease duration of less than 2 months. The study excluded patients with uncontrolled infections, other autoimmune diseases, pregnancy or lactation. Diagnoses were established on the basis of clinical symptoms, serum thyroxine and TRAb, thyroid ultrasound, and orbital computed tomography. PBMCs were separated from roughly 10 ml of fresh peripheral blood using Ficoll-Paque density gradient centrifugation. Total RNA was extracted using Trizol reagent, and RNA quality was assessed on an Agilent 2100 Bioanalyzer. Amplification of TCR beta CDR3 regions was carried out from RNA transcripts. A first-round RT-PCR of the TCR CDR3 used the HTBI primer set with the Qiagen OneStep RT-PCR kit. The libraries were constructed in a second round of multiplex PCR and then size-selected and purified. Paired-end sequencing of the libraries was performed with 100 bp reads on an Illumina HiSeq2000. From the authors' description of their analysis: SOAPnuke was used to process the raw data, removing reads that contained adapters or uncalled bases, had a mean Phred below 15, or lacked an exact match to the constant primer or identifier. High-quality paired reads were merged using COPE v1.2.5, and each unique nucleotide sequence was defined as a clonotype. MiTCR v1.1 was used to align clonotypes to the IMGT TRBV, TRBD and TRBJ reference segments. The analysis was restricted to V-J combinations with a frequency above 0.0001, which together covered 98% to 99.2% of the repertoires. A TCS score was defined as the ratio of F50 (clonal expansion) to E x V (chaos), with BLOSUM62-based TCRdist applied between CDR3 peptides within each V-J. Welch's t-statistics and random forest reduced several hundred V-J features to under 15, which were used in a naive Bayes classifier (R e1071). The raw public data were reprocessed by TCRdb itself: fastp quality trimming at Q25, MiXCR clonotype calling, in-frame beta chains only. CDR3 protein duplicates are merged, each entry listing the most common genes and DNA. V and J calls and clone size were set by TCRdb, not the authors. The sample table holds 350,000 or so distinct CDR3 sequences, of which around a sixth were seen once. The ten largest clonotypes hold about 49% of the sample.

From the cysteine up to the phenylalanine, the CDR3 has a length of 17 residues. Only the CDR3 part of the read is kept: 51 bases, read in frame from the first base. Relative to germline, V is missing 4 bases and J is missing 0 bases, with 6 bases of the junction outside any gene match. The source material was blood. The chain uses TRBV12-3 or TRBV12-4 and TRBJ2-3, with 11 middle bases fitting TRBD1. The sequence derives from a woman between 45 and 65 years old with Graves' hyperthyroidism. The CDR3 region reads CASSWTGGVISTDTQYF. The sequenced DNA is TGTGCCAGCAGTTGGACAGGGGGCGTGATAAGCACAGATACGCAGTATTTT.